These 4 T cell receptor beta chains were all obtained from the same sample, sequenced in a study of naive and memory T cell subsets. TCR cDNA received a 3' ligated oligonucleotide that carried a UMI. Amplification of ligated cDNA took four PCR rounds with SP2 and nested alpha and beta constant primers. TCRdb recomputed calls from the 5' RACE reads with MiXCR, one row per CDR3 protein. The sample lists 55,000 to 70,000 distinct CDR3 sequences; about 7.2% were seen once. The receptors derive from a male donor in good health.

This clonotype was counted at least ten times. For the CDR3, the DNA is TGTGCCAGCACTAAAGACGGGACAGGGGTGTGTGAGCAGTTCTTC. Encoded protein: CASTKDGTGVCEQFF. This sequence joins TRBV7-4 and TRBJ2-1; 10 bases are a match to TRBD1. Germline-derived CDR1 and CDR2 are SGHVT and SQSDAQ. With V trimmed by 7 bases and J by 9 bases, 12 bases remained unmatched. CDR3 length: 15 amino acids. Variable domain in full (rest from reference TRBV7-4 and TRBJ2-1): GAGVSQSPRYKVAKRGRDVALRCDSISGHVTLYWYRQTLGQGSEVLTYSQSDAQRDKSGRPSGRFSAERPERSVSTLKIQRTEQGDSAVYLCASTKDGTGVCEQFFGPGTRLTVL.

The chain uses TRBV19 and TRBJ2-3, with D possibly matching TRBD1 (5 bases). Germline loops: CDR1 LNHDA, CDR2 SQIVND (reference sequence). Trimming removed 5 bases at V and 1 base at J, with 16 bases between. The CDR3 contains 16 residues. The DNA for the CDR3 is TGTGCCAGTAGTTCTCTCACAGGTGGCGGCACAGATACGCAGTATTTT. Translation: CASSSLTGGGTDTQYF.

This clonotype was seen many times. The chain recombines TRBV7-9 with TRBJ2-7, with TRBD1 as a possible D gene (5 bases). V was pared by 0 bases and J by 6 bases, with 9 bases between. From germline, CDR1 is SEHNR and CDR2 FQNEAQ (reference sequence). This CDR3 comprises 13 residues. The CDR3, as DNA: TGTGCCAGCAGCTTAGCGCAGGGTGGCGAGCAGTACTTC. It codes for CASSLAQGGEQYF. Full variable domain (missing parts from reference TRBV7-9 and TRBJ2-7): DTGVSQNPRHKITKRGQNVTFRCDPISEHNRLYWYRQTLGQGPEFLTYFQNEAQLEKSRLLSDRFSAERPKGSFSTLEIQRTEQGDSAMYLCASSLAQGGEQYFGPGTRLTVT.

The genes are TRBV20-1 and TRBJ2-7, with 7 nucleotides matching TRBD2. The V segment lost 6 bases and the J segment 9 bases; nucleotides outside the gene matches: 17. Germline lookup yields CDR1 DFQATT and CDR2 SNEGSKA (reference sequence). The CDR3 is made up of 14 amino acids. CDR3 coding DNA: TGCAGTGCCCCGTGGGGAGGGCCCGGAAATTTGCAGTACTTC. Encoded protein: CSAPWGGPGNLQYF.